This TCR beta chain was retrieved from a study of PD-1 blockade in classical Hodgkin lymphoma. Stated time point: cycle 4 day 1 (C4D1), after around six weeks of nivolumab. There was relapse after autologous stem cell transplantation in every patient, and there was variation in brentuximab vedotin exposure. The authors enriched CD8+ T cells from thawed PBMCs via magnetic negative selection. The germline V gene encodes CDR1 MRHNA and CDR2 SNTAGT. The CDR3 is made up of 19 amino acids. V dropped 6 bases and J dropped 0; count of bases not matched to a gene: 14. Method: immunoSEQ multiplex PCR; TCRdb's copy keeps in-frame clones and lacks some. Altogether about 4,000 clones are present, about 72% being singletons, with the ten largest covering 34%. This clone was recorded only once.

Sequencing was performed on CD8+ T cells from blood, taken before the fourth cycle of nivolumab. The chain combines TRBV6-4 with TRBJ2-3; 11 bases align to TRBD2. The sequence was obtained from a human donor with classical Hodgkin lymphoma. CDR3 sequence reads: CASSERGGPSGRSTDTQYF. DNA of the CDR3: TGTGCCAGCAGCGAACGAGGGGGGCCTAGCGGGAGGAGCACAGATACGCAGTATTTT.